The TCR beta chain under discussion was sequenced for a study of T cells in Graves' hyperthyroidism and ophthalmopathy. Looking at the study overall: Peripheral blood was drawn at first diagnosis, prior to all treatment. General study results and limits: Among clonotypes expanded in thyroid above 0.001, most were also found in blood.

V was shortened by 0 bases and J by 1 base, with 12 bases between the two germline ends. CDR3 size: 16 residues. Germline assignment: CDR1 SGHTA and CDR2 FQGTGA. The source material, RNA transcripts, was used to amplify TCR beta CDR3 regions. Carried out on the TCR CDR3, a first-round RT-PCR used the HTBI primer set. MiXCR, applied by TCRdb to the multiplex PCR reads, yields one record per CDR3 protein. The repertoire has 640,000 or so distinct CDR3 sequences, approximately 15% of them found once; the top ten carry around 7%. This clonotype has a count of ten or more. What it binds is not known. Fresh peripheral blood, roughly 10 ml, was the source of the PBMCs.

The receptor was derived from a woman younger than 35 with Graves' ophthalmopathy. This rearrangement joins TRBV7-3 to TRBJ1-1; D unresolved. The sequenced sample consisted of blood. The CDR3, as DNA: TGTGCCAGCAGCTTAACGGGCAGCTTCGGGAACACTGAAGCTTTCTTT. Protein sequence: CASSLTGSFGNTEAFF.